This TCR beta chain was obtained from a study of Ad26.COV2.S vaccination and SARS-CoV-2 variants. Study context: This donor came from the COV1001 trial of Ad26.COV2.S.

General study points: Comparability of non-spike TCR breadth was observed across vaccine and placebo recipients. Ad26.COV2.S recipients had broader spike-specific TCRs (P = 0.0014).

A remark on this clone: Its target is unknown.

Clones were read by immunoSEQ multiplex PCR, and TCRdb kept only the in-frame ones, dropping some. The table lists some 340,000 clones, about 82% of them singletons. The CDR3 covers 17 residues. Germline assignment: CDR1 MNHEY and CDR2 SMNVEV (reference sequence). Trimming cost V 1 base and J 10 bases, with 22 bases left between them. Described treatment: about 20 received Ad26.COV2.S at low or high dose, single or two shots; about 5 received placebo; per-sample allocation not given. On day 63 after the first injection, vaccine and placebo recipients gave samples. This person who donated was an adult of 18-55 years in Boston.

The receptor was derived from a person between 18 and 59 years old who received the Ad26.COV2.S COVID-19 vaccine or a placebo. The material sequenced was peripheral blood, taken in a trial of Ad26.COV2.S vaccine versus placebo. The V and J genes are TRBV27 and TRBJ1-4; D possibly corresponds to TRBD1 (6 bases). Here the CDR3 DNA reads TGTGCCAGCAGTTTATTCTTTTTAGGACAGAGGGGCGGAAAACTGTTTTTT. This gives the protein CASSLFFLGQRGGKLFF.